The entry below gives a single T cell receptor (beta chain) sequence along with its context. This sample was included in a study of blood T cell repertoires in COVID-19. Clones were sequenced by immunoSEQ multiplex PCR, and TCRdb holds only the in-frame ones, with some missing. The repertoire includes about 310,000 clones, around 90% of them detected once, and 2.9% sits in the top ten. This CDR3 is built from 17 residues. The germline V gene encodes CDR1 SEHNR and CDR2 FQNEAQ (reference sequence). Trimming took 5 bases from V and 2 from J, leaving 20 bases between them. This receptor was identified in a woman aged 30 to 39 with COVID-19, enrolled during active disease. The sequenced sample was peripheral blood. The chain has TRBV7-9 and TRBJ2-3; TRBD2 might be the D (6 bases). Written as DNA, the CDR3 is TGTGCCAGCAGCAAAAGGGCTTTAGCGGCGAACACAGATACGCAGTATTTT. It encodes CASSKRALAANTDTQYF.